This entry is about one TCR beta chain. Assay used: immunoSEQ multiplex PCR; TCRdb lists only in-frame clones, some missing. The data show approximately 110,000 clones, nearly 90% seen once. The junction had 10 bases not matched to a gene; V was cut back by 0 bases and J by 0 bases. The CDR3 extends over 18 amino acids. Germline lookup yields CDR1 ENHRY and CDR2 SYGVKD. This specimen belongs to a study of T cell responses to AZD1222 COVID-19 vaccine. The receptor comes from an adult who received the AZD1222 COVID-19 vaccine. The source was peripheral blood, collected 28 days after the second AZD1222 dose. This chain connects TRBV10-3 to TRBJ1-2; 7 nucleotides match TRBD1. The CDR3 spells CAISESIGRTGPNYGYTF. The CDR3, as DNA: TGTGCCATCAGTGAGTCTATAGGCCGGACAGGTCCTAACTATGGCTACACCTTC.